The sequence of this T cell receptor (beta chain) was determined in a study of cytomegalovirus exposure and HLA in healthy donors. The V end was cut by 4 bases, the J end by 6 bases, with 24 bases between. From germline, CDR1 is MNHNS and CDR2 SASEGT. The CDR3 has 17 amino acids. Produced via immunoSEQ multiplex PCR; TCRdb's table is partial and in-frame only. The sample gives 150,000 to 200,000 clones, around 86% of which show up once; around 7.2% is in the top ten. This clone was seen just once. This sequence originates from a man younger than 45 in good health and CMV-seropositive. The gene calls are TRBV6-1 and TRBJ1-2, with D maybe TRBD1 (5 bases). The sample taken for sequencing was PBMCs. CDR3: CASSVELVRAPRNGYTF. CDR3 coding DNA: TGTGCCAGCAGTGTAGAGTTGGTCAGGGCCCCTCGTAATGGCTACACCTTC.